The following is a T cell receptor beta chain sequence with its context. Antigen: not known. The data originate from a study of blood T cells in healthy people across ages. The study's findings and limits: It was the long-lived donors that had more naive CD4+ cells and higher diversity than aged donors. When one million T cells were used, diversity estimates were thought to be underestimates.

The CDR3 consists of 13 residues. Germline V CDR1 and CDR2: SGHVS, FQNEAQ. The ends lost 5 bases at V and 8 bases at J; junction bases unmatched: 5. Samples each had at least 5 micrograms of total RNA extracted. Through a sample-barcoded 5' primer and a J-beta primer mix, a second PCR was run for about 6 to 11 cycles. Each cDNA molecule received a tag from a template-switch adaptor that had 12 random nucleotides. TCRdb independently ran MiXCR on the 5' RACE reads; one entry per CDR3 protein. Of some 750,000 distinct CDR3 sequences in the sample, about 24% were seen once. This receptor was taken from a man aged 70 or older in good health. Sequenced material: blood. The chain joins TRBV7-8 to TRBJ2-2, with TRBD1 matching over 7 bases. In nucleotides, the CDR3 is TGTGCCAGCAGCCTTACAGGGGAGGGGGAGCTGTTTTTT. Residues: CASSLTGEGELFF.